This is a list of T cell receptor beta chains from one sample in a study of blood T cell repertoires in COVID-19. Here immunoSEQ multiplex PCR was the method, and the copy in TCRdb shows in-frame clones only, minus some. The sample yields 100,000 to 150,000 clones, around nine tenths seen once. Sequencing used peripheral blood. The origin of the receptors is a woman aged 70-85 years with COVID-19, enrolled during active disease. Both conserved end residues are part of each CDR3. A D gene is named only where the DNA matches it firmly. Part of the rows lack a size; the others show once, few, many or a class for expanded clones.

J gene,V gene,clone size,D gene,CDR3 protein,CDR3 DNA
TRBJ1-1,TRBV7-9,-,TRBD1,CASSYERTGDAFF,TGTGCCAGCAGCTACGAACGCACAGGGGACGCTTTCTTT
TRBJ2-5,TRBV5-1,-,TRBD1,CASSVQGGETQYF,TGCGCCAGCAGCGTACAGGGGGGAGAGACCCAGTACTTC
TRBJ1-2,TRBV6-5,-,-,CASTRDRTYGYTF,TGTGCCAGCACCCGAGACAGGACCTATGGCTACACCTTC
TRBJ1-4,TRBV5-1,-,TRBD1,CASSIGTANEKLFF,TGCGCCAGCAGCATCGGGACAGCTAATGAAAAACTGTTTTTT
TRBJ2-1,TRBV6-5,-,-,CASRGGGSYNEQFF,TGTGCCAGCAGGGGAGGGGGCTCCTACAATGAGCAGTTCTTC
TRBJ1-2,TRBV12-2,-,-,CASRLREEGGSGYTF,TGTGCAAGTCGCTTAAGGGAGGAGGGAGGGAGTGGCTACACCTTC
TRBJ1-2,TRBV5-8,-,TRBD1,CASSSTGSGGYTF,TGTGCCAGCAGCTCGACAGGGTCCGGAGGCTACACCTTC
TRBJ1-2,TRBV30,once,TRBD1,CAWSTGTGDTF,TGTGCCTGGTCTACCGGGACAGGGGACACCTTC
TRBJ1-1,TRBV19,-,-,CASRRTTNTEAFF,TGTGCCAGTAGGAGGACAACGAACACTGAAGCTTTCTTT
TRBJ1-3,TRBV7-9,-,-,CASSLQEVGNTIYF,TGTGCCAGCAGCTTACAGGAAGTTGGAAACACCATATATTTT